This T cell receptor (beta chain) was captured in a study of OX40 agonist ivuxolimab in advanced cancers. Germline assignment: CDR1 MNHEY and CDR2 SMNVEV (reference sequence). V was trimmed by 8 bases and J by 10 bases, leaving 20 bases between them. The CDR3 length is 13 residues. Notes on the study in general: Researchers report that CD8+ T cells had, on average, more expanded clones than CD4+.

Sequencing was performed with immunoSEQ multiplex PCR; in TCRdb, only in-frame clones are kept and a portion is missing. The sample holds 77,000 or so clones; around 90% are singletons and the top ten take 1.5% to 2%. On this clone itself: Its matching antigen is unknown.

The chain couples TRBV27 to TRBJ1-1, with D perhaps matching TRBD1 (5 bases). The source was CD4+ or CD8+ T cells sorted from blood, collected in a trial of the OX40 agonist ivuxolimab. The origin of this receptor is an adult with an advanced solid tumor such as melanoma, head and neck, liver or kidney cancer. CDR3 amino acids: CASGSGGRIGAFF. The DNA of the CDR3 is TGTGCCAGCGGTTCCGGGGGGAGGATCGGAGCTTTCTTT.